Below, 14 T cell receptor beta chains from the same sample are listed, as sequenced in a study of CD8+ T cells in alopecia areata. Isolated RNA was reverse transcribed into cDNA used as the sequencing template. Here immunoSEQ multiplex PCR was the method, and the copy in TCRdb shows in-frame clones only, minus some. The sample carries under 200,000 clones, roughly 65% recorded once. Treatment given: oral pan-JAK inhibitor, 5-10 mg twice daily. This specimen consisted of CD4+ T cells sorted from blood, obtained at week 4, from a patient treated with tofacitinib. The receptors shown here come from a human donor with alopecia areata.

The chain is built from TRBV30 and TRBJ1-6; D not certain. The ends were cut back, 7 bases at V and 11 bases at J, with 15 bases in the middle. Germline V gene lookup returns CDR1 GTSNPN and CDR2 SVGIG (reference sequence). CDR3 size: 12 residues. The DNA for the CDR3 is TGTGCCTTCGATCCGGGGAATCCACCCCTCCACTTT. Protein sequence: CAFDPGNPPLHF.

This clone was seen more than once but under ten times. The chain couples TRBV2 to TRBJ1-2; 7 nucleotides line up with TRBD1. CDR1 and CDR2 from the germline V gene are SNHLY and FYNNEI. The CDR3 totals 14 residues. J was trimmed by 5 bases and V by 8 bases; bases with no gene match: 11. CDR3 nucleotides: TGTGCCAGCTCGGGACAGTCAGGAGAGTATGGCTACACCTTC. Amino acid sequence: CASSGQSGEYGYTF. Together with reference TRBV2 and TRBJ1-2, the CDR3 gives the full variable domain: EPEVTQTPSHQVTQMGQEVILRCVPISNHLYFYWYRQILGQKVEFLVSFYNNEISEKSEIFDDQFSVERPDGSNFTLKIRSTKLEDSAMYFCASSGQSGEYGYTFGSGTRLTVV.

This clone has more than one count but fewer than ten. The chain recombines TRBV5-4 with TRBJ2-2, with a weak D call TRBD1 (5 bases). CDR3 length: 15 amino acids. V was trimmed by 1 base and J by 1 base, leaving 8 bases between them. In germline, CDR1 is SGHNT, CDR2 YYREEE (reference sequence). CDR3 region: CASSLPGQNTGELFF. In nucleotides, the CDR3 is TGTGCCAGCAGCTTGCCAGGGCAGAACACCGGGGAGCTGTTTTTT.

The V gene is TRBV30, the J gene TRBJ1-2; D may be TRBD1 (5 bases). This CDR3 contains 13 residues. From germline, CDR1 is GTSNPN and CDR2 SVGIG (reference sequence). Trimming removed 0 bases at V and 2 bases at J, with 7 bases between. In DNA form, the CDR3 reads TGTGCCTGGAGTGTATACAGGAACTATGGCTACACCTTC. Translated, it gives CAWSVYRNYGYTF.

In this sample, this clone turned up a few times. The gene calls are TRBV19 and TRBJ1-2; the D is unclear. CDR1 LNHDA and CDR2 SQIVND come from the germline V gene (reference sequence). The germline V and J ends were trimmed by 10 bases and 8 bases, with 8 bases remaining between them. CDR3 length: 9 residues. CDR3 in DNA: TGTGCCAACCCCGAGGGCTACACCTTC. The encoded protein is CANPEGYTF.

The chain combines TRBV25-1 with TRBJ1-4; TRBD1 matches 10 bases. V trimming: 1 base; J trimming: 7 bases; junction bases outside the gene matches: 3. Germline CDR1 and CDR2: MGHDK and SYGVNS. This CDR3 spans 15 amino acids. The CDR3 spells CASSESGQGFEKLFF. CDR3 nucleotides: TGTGCCAGCAGTGAATCGGGACAGGGGTTTGAAAAACTGTTTTTT.

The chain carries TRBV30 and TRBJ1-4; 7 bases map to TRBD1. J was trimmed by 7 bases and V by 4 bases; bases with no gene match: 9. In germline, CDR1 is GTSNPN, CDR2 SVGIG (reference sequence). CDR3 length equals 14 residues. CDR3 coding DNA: TGTGCCTGGACCACAGGGGCCACAACTGAAAAACTGTTTTTT. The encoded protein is CAWTTGATTEKLFF.

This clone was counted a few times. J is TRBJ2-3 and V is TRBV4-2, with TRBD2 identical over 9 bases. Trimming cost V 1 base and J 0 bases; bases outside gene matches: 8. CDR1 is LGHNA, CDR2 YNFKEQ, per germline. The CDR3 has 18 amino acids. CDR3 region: CASSQVASGTTSTDTQYF. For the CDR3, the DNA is TGTGCCAGCAGCCAAGTGGCTAGCGGGACAACTAGCACAGATACGCAGTATTTT.

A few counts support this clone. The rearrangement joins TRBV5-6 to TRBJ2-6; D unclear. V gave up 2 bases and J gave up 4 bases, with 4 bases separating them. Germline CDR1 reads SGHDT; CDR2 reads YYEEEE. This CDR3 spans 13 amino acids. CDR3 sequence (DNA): TGTGCCAGCAGCTTTATAGGGGCCAACGTCCTGACTTTC. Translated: CASSFIGANVLTF.

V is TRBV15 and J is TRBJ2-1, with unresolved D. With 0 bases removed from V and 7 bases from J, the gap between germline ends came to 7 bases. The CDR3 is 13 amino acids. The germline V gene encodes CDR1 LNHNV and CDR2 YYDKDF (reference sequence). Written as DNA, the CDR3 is TGTGCCACCAGCAGAGAAAGAGTTAATGAGCAGTTCTTC. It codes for CATSRERVNEQFF.

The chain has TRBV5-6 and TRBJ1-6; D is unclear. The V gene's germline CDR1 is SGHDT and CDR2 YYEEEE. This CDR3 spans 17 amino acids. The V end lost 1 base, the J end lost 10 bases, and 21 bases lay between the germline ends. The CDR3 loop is CASSLFVTGNRGSPLHF. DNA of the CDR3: TGTGCCAGCAGCTTGTTTGTGACGGGGAATCGTGGCTCACCCCTCCACTTT.

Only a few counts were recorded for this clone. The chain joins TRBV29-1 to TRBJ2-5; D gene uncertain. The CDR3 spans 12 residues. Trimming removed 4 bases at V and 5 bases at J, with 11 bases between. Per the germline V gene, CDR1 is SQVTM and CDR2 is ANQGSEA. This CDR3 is CSVAVQDETQYF. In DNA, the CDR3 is TGCAGCGTTGCGGTCCAGGACGAGACCCAGTACTTC.

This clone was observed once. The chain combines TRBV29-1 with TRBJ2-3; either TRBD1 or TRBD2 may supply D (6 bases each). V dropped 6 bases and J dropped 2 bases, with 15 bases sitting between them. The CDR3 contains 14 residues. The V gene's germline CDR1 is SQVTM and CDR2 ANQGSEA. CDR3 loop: CSVGGHINTDTQYF. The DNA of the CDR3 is TGCAGCGTGGGGGGACATATTAACACAGATACGCAGTATTTT.

This CDR3 reads CASSVERGSYNEQFF. The CDR3 DNA reads as TGTGCCAGCAGCGTAGAGAGGGGATCCTACAATGAGCAGTTCTTC. The chain is built from TRBV9 and TRBJ2-1; D possibly matches TRBD1 or TRBD2 (5 bases each). This CDR3 comprises 15 residues. Trimming cost V 0 bases and J 1 base, with 8 bases left between them. The V gene's germline CDR1 is SGDLS and CDR2 YYNGEE.